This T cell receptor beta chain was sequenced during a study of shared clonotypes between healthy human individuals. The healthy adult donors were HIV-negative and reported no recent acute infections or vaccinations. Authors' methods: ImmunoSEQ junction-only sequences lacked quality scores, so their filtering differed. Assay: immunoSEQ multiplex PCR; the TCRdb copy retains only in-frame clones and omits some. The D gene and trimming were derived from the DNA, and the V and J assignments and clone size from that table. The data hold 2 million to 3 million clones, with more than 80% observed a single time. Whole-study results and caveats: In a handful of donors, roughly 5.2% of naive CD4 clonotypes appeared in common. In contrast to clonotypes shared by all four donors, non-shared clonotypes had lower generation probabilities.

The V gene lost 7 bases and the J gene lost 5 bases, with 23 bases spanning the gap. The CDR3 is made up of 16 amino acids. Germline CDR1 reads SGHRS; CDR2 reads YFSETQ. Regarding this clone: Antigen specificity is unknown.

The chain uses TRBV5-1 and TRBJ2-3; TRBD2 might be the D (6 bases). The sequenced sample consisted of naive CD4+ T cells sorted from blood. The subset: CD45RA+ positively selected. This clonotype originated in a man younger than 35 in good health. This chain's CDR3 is CASSTRGYNGGDTQYF. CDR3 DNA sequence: TGCGCCAGCTCCACTCGGGGCTACAACGGGGGAGATACGCAGTATTTT.